The T cell receptor (beta chain) under discussion was sequenced for a study of T cell responses to AZD1222 COVID-19 vaccine. Notes on the study in general: Unmutated regions of variants are reportedly targeted by nearly half of spike-specific TCRs.

In germline, CDR1 is LGHDT, CDR2 YNNKEL (reference sequence). With V trimmed by 0 bases and J by 7 bases, 8 bases remained unmatched. CDR3 length: 17 residues. Some clones are missing from TCRdb's copy, which holds only in-frame ones; the method was immunoSEQ multiplex PCR. The table includes 100,000 or so clones, 80% to 95% detected once. This clone occurred once. Its target is unknown. The input for sequencing was peripheral blood, taken on day 0 of AZD1222 vaccination. This clonotype was sampled from an adult in good health. J is TRBJ2-2 and V is TRBV3-1 (or the pseudogene TRBV3-2); 10 bases line up with TRBD2. The CDR3 coding sequence is TGTGCCAGCAGCCAAGATTTCCTAGCGGGAGCGGTCGGGGAGCTGTTTTTT. Translating it yields CASSQDFLAGAVGELFF.